Following are 21 T cell receptor beta chains from one sample sequenced in a study of cytomegalovirus exposure and HLA in healthy donors. The PCR was carried out with 60 Vbeta primers and 13 Jbeta primers. Some clones are missing from TCRdb's copy, which holds only in-frame ones; the method was immunoSEQ multiplex PCR. This table has about 160,000 clones, about four fifths appearing once. The sample was PBMCs. The receptors were gathered from a woman in her 30s in good health and CMV-seropositive.

The CDR3 DNA reads as TGTGCCAGCAGTTCCGGACTTCCCGGAAACACCATATATTTT. Its translation is CASSSGLPGNTIYF. The chain combines TRBV6-6 with TRBJ1-3, with unresolved D. The CDR3 totals 14 residues. The V end was cut by 4 bases, the J end by 4 bases, with 11 bases between. Looked up from germline, CDR1 is MNHNY and CDR2 is SVGAGI (reference sequence).

This chain joins TRBV4-2 and TRBJ2-1, with TRBD2 matching over 10 bases. The V gene end was trimmed by 0 bases and the J gene end by 5 bases; junction bases not matched to a gene: 7. The germline V gene encodes CDR1 LGHNA and CDR2 YNFKEQ. The CDR3 extends over 17 amino acids. CDR3 amino acids: CASSQDPLAGEDNEQFF. CDR3 DNA sequence: TGTGCCAGCAGCCAAGACCCTCTAGCGGGGGAAGACAATGAGCAGTTCTTC.

The chain uses TRBV7-2 and TRBJ1-6; weak D call: TRBD1 (5 bases). CDR3 length: 14 residues. Germline CDR1 is SGHTA and CDR2 is FQGNSA. V lost 8 bases and J lost 6, with 14 bases in between. This chain's CDR3 is CASGRQLVNSPLHF. The CDR3 DNA is TGTGCCAGCGGAAGACAGCTTGTTAATTCACCCCTCCACTTT.

Worth noting for this clone: One junction end does not reproduce the germline sequence, and a read error may be involved. The V and J genes are TRBV7-9 and TRBJ1-1; D might be TRBD1 (6 bases). This CDR3 comprises 13 residues. Germline-derived CDR1 and CDR2 are SEHNR and FQNEAQ (reference sequence). The CDR3 reads CSSSLGDITEAFF. The CDR3 bases are TGTTCCAGCAGCTTAGGGGACATCACTGAAGCTTTCTTT.

The rearrangement joins TRBV2 to TRBJ1-5; D not resolved. V lost 2 bases and J 2 bases, leaving 7 bases between the germline ends. Germline V lookup: CDR1 SNHLY, CDR2 FYNNEI. This CDR3 comprises 14 residues. CDR3 in amino acids: CASSERTRNQPQHF. DNA for the CDR3: TGTGCCAGCAGTGAACGGACTCGCAATCAGCCCCAGCATTTT.

The V call is TRBV15, the J call TRBJ1-2; D gene unclear. V lost 5 bases, J lost 2 bases, and 9 bases lay in between. CDR3 length: 13 amino acids. Germline V gene sequence: CDR1 LNHNV, CDR2 YYDKDF (reference sequence). CDR3 region: CATSPDKNYGYTF. The CDR3 DNA sequence: TGTGCCACCAGCCCCGACAAGAACTATGGCTACACCTTC.

This chain connects TRBV15 to TRBJ2-2, with 8 bases matching TRBD1. Germline values: CDR1 LNHNV, CDR2 YYDKDF (reference sequence). The CDR3 covers 14 residues. V dropped 5 bases and J dropped 6; count of bases not matched to a gene: 5. The CDR3 DNA reads TGTGCCACCAGCCTGACAGGGGTCCCCGGGGAGCTGTTTTTT. It codes for CATSLTGVPGELFF. Combining the CDR3 with reference TRBV15 and TRBJ2-2 gives the whole variable domain DAMVIQNPRYQVTQFGKPVTLSCSQTLNHNVMYWYQQKSSQAPKLLFHYYDKDFNNEADTPDNFQSRRPNTSFCFLDIRSPGLGDTAMYLCATSLTGVPGELFFGEGSRLTVL.

CDR3 residues: CASSSRLAGDYEQYF. The CDR3, as DNA: TGTGCCAGCAGTTCACGACTAGCGGGGGACTACGAGCAGTACTTC. The chain carries TRBV6-5 and TRBJ2-7, with 12 positions matching TRBD2. Germline CDR1 reads MNHEY; CDR2 reads SVGAGI. The CDR3 runs to 15 residues. The ends lost 4 bases at V and 3 bases at J; junction bases unmatched: 4.

V is TRBV7-2 and J is TRBJ2-7, with 7 bases identical to TRBD1. Per germline, CDR1 SGHTA and CDR2 FQGNSA. This CDR3 comprises 14 residues. J lost 0 bases, V lost 3 bases, and 2 bases had no gene match. The CDR3 sequence: CASSLTGNSYEQYF. In nucleotides, the CDR3 is TGTGCCAGCAGCTTGACAGGGAACTCCTACGAGCAGTACTTC.

The V and J genes are TRBV5-1 and TRBJ1-2, with no clear D. The V end lost 5 bases, the J end lost 1 base, and 6 bases lay between the germline ends. CDR1 is SGHRS and CDR2 is YFSETQ in the germline V gene. This CDR3 comprises 12 residues. This CDR3 reads CASRLLNYGYTF. The CDR3 bases are TGCGCCAGCAGACTTCTTAACTATGGCTACACCTTC.

The V gene is TRBV18, the J gene TRBJ1-6; D remains unclear. Germline V gene data show CDR1 as KGHSH and CDR2 as LQKENI. The CDR3 totals 16 residues. The V gene lost 8 bases and the J gene lost 5 bases, with 19 bases spanning the gap. Here the CDR3 DNA reads TGTGCCAGCGAACCACGACGGAGACGAAATAATTCACCCCTCCACTTT. The encoded protein is CASEPRRRRNNSPLHF. Based on the CDR3 plus reference TRBV18 and TRBJ1-6, the full variable domain is NAGVMQNPRHLVRRRGQEARLRCSPMKGHSHVYWYRQLPEEGLKFMVYLQKENIIDESGMPKERFSAEFPKEGPSILRIQQVVRGDSAAYFCASEPRRRRNNSPLHFGNGTRLTVT.

The chain links TRBV18 to TRBJ1-1, with 8 bases fitting TRBD1. CDR1 and CDR2 (germline): KGHSH, LQKENI. V was pared by 6 bases and J by 2 bases, with 11 bases of the junction left unmatched. This CDR3 contains 16 residues. The CDR3 is CASSYRTGLDNTEAFF. The CDR3 DNA is TGTGCCAGCTCCTATCGGACAGGGCTTGATAACACTGAAGCTTTCTTT.

This clone was seen only once. This chain connects TRBV5-6 to TRBJ2-1; 9 bases agree with TRBD1. Trimming took 2 bases from V and 3 from J; bases not matched to a gene: 3. Germline values: CDR1 SGHDT, CDR2 YYEEEE. CDR3 length equals 15 residues. The CDR3 loop reads CASSLGTGYYNEQFF. As DNA, the CDR3 is TGTGCCAGCAGCTTAGGGACAGGGTACTACAATGAGCAGTTCTTC.

This chain links TRBV5-6 with TRBJ2-7; 8 bases are a match to TRBD1. The length of the CDR3 is 15 residues. Trimming removed 0 bases from V and 3 bases from J; junction bases left unmatched: 5. Germline values: CDR1 SGHDT, CDR2 YYEEEE. The CDR3 nucleotides read TGTGCCAGCAGCTTGGAGGGGACAGGCTACTACGAGCAGTACTTC. Translating gives CASSLEGTGYYEQYF.

In DNA, the CDR3 is TGTGCCAGCAGCTTAGGGCAGGGGGCTAGAGATACGCAGTATTTT. Translated: CASSLGQGARDTQYF. The rearrangement joins TRBV7-9 to TRBJ2-3; 8 positions agree with TRBD1. V dropped 1 base and J dropped 5; count of bases not matched to a gene: 5. CDR1 SEHNR and CDR2 FQNEAQ come from the germline V gene (reference sequence). The CDR3 is 15 amino acids.

The genes are TRBV6-4 and TRBJ1-6, with 7 positions matching TRBD1. Germline CDR1 is MRHNA and CDR2 is SNTAGT. The CDR3 totals 16 residues. Trimming took 6 bases from V and 4 from J; bases not matched to a gene: 9. This CDR3 is CASSRVGGMYNSPLHF. CDR3 sequence (DNA): TGTGCCAGCAGCCGAGTAGGGGGCATGTATAATTCACCCCTCCACTTT.

This clone was seen a few times. The chain carries TRBV28 and TRBJ2-2, with 10 bases aligning to TRBD1. Unmatched junction bases numbered 6, after V lost 3 bases and J lost 2 bases. The germline gives CDR1 MDHEN, CDR2 SYDVKM. The CDR3 is 17 amino acids. CDR3 residues: CASSFPRTGGNTGELFF. The CDR3 DNA reads TGTGCCAGCAGTTTCCCCCGGACAGGGGGAAACACCGGGGAGCTGTTTTTT.

The chain carries TRBV7-8 and TRBJ2-1; 10 bases match TRBD2. This CDR3 contains 15 residues. The V segment lost 3 bases and the J segment 7 bases; nucleotides outside the gene matches: 6. The V gene's germline CDR1 is SGHVS and CDR2 FQNEAQ. Written as DNA, the CDR3 is TGTGCCAGCAGCTTGGGGCTAGCGGGGGTAAATGAGCAGTTCTTC. Its translation is CASSLGLAGVNEQFF. Filled out from reference TRBV7-8 and TRBJ2-1, the complete variable domain reads GAGVSQSPRYKVAKRGQDVALRCDPISGHVSLFWYQQALGQGPEFLTYFQNEAQLDKSGLPSDRFFAERPEGSVSTLKIQRTQQEDSAVYLCASSLGLAGVNEQFFGPGTRLTVL.

J is TRBJ2-2 and V is TRBV13; 8 nucleotides align to TRBD2. Germline CDR1 reads PRHDT; CDR2 reads FYEKMQ (reference sequence). Unmatched junction bases numbered 12, after V lost 3 bases and J lost 6 bases. CDR3 length: 17 amino acids. The CDR3: CASSFGPSGQGAGELFF. Written as DNA, the CDR3 is TGTGCCAGCAGCTTCGGGCCTAGCGGGCAAGGCGCCGGGGAGCTGTTTTTT. Full variable domain (missing parts from reference TRBV13 and TRBJ2-2): AAGVIQSPRHLIKEKRETATLKCYPIPRHDTVYWYQQGPGQDPQFLISFYEKMQSDKGSIPDRFSAQQFSDYHSELNMSSLELGDSALYFCASSFGPSGQGAGELFFGEGSRLTVL.

The chain employs TRBV6-5 and TRBJ1-6, with D possibly being TRBD1 (5 bases). The CDR3 sequence is 12 residues long. Trimming took 9 bases from V and 10 from J, leaving 13 bases between them. The germline V gene encodes CDR1 MNHEY and CDR2 SVGAGI. CDR3 DNA sequence: TGTGCCAGTGGGGGGAGAAACTCACCCCTCCACTTT. Protein product: CASGGRNSPLHF.

The chain links TRBV10-3 to TRBJ1-1; unclear D gene. The CDR3 contains 16 residues. Trimming cost V 0 bases and J 1 base, with 12 bases left between them. The germline V gene has CDR1 ENHRY and CDR2 SYGVKD. CDR3 protein: CAISESAGRTNTEAFF. The CDR3 DNA reads TGTGCCATCAGTGAGTCGGCGGGCCGTACGAACACTGAAGCTTTCTTT.